Listed below are T cell receptor beta chains from one sample, sequenced in a study of post-analysis software for immune sequencing data. TCRdb re-analysed the PCR reads in MiXCR, keeping a single row per CDR3 protein. There are some 450,000 distinct CDR3 sequences in the sample; roughly 45% occur only once, and 12% lies in the top ten. The sample was blood. These receptor sequences come from a girl aged 5 to 17 with multiple sclerosis. CDR3s include the opening cysteine and the closing phenylalanine or tryptophan. Fields, in order: J gene, D gene, clone size, V gene, CDR3 protein, CDR3 DNA. A D gene is named only where the DNA matches it firmly. Size is omitted from some rows. Given values are once, few, many or a class for expanded clones.

J: TRBJ1-2
D: TRBD1
size: few
V: TRBV12-3/TRBV12-4
CDR3: CASSPRTTGNYGYTF
DNA: TGTGCCAGCAGCCCACGGACGACAGGGAACTATGGCTACACCTTC

J: TRBJ2-5
D: .
size: few
V: TRBV4-1
CDR3: CASSQDGEYPWEQYF
DNA: TGCGCCAGCAGCCAAGATGGGGAGTACCCTTGGGAGCAGTACTTC

J: TRBJ1-6
D: .
size: many
V: TRBV7-9
CDR3: CASSGYVLRGSYNSPLHF
DNA: TGTGCCAGCAGCGGATACGTCTTACGGGGCTCCTATAATTCACCCCTCCACTTT

J: TRBJ2-1
D: TRBD2
size: .
V: TRBV24-1
CDR3: CATSDFQREYEQFF
DNA: TGTGCCACCAGTGATTTCCAGCGGGAGTATGAGCAGTTCTTC

J: TRBJ2-1
D: TRBD2
size: few
V: TRBV20-1
CDR3: CSARAGSGSPYNEQFF
DNA: TGCAGTGCTAGGGCGGGTAGCGGGAGCCCCTACAATGAGCAGTTCTTC

J: TRBJ2-5
D: TRBD1
size: few
V: TRBV2
CDR3: CARNRGPQETQYF
DNA: TGTGCCAGAAACAGGGGACCTCAAGAGACCCAGTACTTC

J: TRBJ2-3
D: TRBD2
size: .
V: TRBV7-6
CDR3: CASSLTSGRDYTQYF
DNA: TGTGCCAGCAGCTTAACTAGCGGGAGGGATTATACGCAGTATTTT

J: TRBJ2-1
D: .
size: .
V: TRBV11-1
CDR3: CASSLGAGSYNEQFF
DNA: TGTGCCAGCAGCTTAGGGGCGGGATCCTACAATGAGCAGTTCTTC

J: TRBJ1-1
D: .
size: .
V: TRBV5-1
CDR3: CASSPRQPNTEAFF
DNA: TGCGCCAGCAGCCCCAGACAGCCGAACACTGAAGCTTTCTTT

J: TRBJ1-2
D: .
size: .
V: TRBV29-1
CDR3: CSVDGVLDYGYTF
DNA: TGCAGCGTTGATGGAGTTCTAGACTATGGCTACACCTTC

J: TRBJ2-1
D: TRBD2
size: .
V: TRBV7-8
CDR3: CTSSPTTSGVYNEQFF
DNA: TGTACCAGCAGCCCAACGACTAGCGGGGTCTACAATGAGCAGTTCTTC

J: TRBJ2-7
D: TRBD2
size: once
V: TRBV27
CDR3: CASSPLRAGGTDEQYF
DNA: TGTGCCAGCAGTCCCTTAAGAGCGGGAGGTACAGACGAGCAGTACTTC

J: TRBJ2-1
D: .
size: .
V: TRBV28
CDR3: CAGSPLGPYNEQFF
DNA: TGTGCCGGCAGTCCTTTAGGCCCCTACAATGAGCAGTTCTTC

J: TRBJ1-2
D: .
size: .
V: TRBV2
CDR3: CASNARGPNYGYTF
DNA: TGTGCCAGCAACGCGCGGGGGCCTAACTATGGCTACACCTTC

J: TRBJ2-5
D: .
size: .
V: TRBV12-3/TRBV12-4
CDR3: CASSPGQVETQYF
DNA: TGTGCCAGCAGCCCCGGGCAGGTGGAGACCCAGTACTTC

J: TRBJ2-4
D: .
size: .
V: TRBV2
CDR3: CASSEPQLAKNIQYF
DNA: TGTGCCAGCAGTGAGCCTCAACTAGCCAAAAACATTCAGTACTTC

J: TRBJ2-7
D: TRBD1
size: many
V: TRBV6-5
CDR3: CASSYRGQGNYEQYF
DNA: TGTGCCAGCAGTTACAGGGGACAGGGGAACTACGAGCAGTACTTC

J: TRBJ2-5
D: TRBD2
size: .
V: TRBV4-1
CDR3: CASSQESTSGQETQYF
DNA: TGCGCCAGCAGCCAAGAATCGACTAGCGGCCAAGAGACCCAGTACTTC

J: TRBJ2-7
D: TRBD1
size: .
V: TRBV20-1
CDR3: CSARDGTGRNEQYF
DNA: TGCAGTGCTAGAGATGGGACAGGGAGGAACGAGCAGTACTTC

J: TRBJ2-7
D: TRBD1
size: .
V: TRBV7-2
CDR3: CASSPDREAYEQYF
DNA: TGTGCCAGCAGCCCGGACAGGGAAGCCTACGAGCAGTACTTC

J: TRBJ2-1
D: .
size: .
V: TRBV2
CDR3: CASSGQRVSYNEQFF
DNA: TGTGCCAGCAGTGGGCAGCGGGTGAGCTACAATGAGCAGTTCTTC

J: TRBJ2-3
D: .
size: .
V: TRBV7-2
CDR3: CASSPRPSTDTQYF
DNA: TGTGCCAGCAGCCCACGCCCTAGCACAGATACGCAGTATTTT

J: TRBJ2-7
D: TRBD2
size: .
V: TRBV20-1
CDR3: CSARGTSGGYEQYF
DNA: TGCAGTGCTAGGGGGACTAGCGGGGGTTACGAGCAGTACTTC

J: TRBJ2-2
D: .
size: .
V: TRBV6-1
CDR3: CASRRGWDTGELFF
DNA: TGTGCCAGCAGGAGGGGGTGGGACACCGGGGAGCTGTTTTTT

J: TRBJ2-1
D: .
size: .
V: TRBV20-1
CDR3: CSARGTGISYNEQFF
DNA: TGCAGTGCTAGAGGAACAGGGATCTCCTACAATGAGCAGTTCTTC

J: TRBJ2-6
D: .
size: .
V: TRBV20-1
CDR3: CSARSASGANALTF
DNA: TGCAGTGCTAGGTCAGCTTCTGGGGCCAACGCCCTGACTTTC

J: TRBJ2-5
D: .
size: few
V: TRBV5-1
CDR3: CASSLDVLAVETQYF
DNA: TGCGCCAGCAGCTTGGATGTCTTAGCAGTGGAGACCCAGTACTTC

J: TRBJ2-1
D: TRBD2
size: .
V: TRBV6-1
CDR3: CASRERGGLVYNEQFF
DNA: TGTGCCAGCAGGGAGAGAGGGGGACTAGTCTACAATGAGCAGTTCTTC

J: TRBJ2-4
D: .
size: few
V: TRBV25-1
CDR3: CASSELEGFDIQYF
DNA: TGTGCCAGCAGTGAACTAGAGGGATTCGACATTCAGTACTTC

J: TRBJ2-7
D: TRBD2
size: many
V: TRBV20-1
CDR3: CSASPSGTYEQYF
DNA: TGCAGTGCTAGCCCCAGCGGGACCTACGAGCAGTACTTC

J: TRBJ2-1
D: TRBD1
size: few
V: TRBV29-1
CDR3: CSGRQGPQNEQFF
DNA: TGCAGCGGTCGACAGGGCCCCCAAAATGAGCAGTTCTTC

J: TRBJ2-7
D: .
size: .
V: TRBV10-3
CDR3: CAISGGLTTNEQYF
DNA: TGTGCCATCAGTGGGGGGCTTACCACCAACGAGCAGTACTTC

J: TRBJ1-5
D: .
size: .
V: TRBV7-9
CDR3: CASSLGGLGNQPQHF
DNA: TGTGCCAGCAGCTTAGGGGGGCTGGGCAATCAGCCCCAGCATTTT

J: TRBJ2-5
D: TRBD1
size: many
V: TRBV29-1
CDR3: CSVEPPWTGGETQYF
DNA: TGCAGCGTTGAACCCCCTTGGACAGGGGGGGAGACCCAGTACTTC

J: TRBJ1-2
D: .
size: .
V: TRBV29-1
CDR3: CSVATGANYGYTF
DNA: TGCAGCGTTGCGACAGGCGCTAACTATGGCTACACCTTC

J: TRBJ1-5
D: TRBD1
size: .
V: TRBV27
CDR3: CASSLEGGRVNQPQHF
DNA: TGTGCCAGCAGTTTAGAAGGGGGCAGGGTGAATCAGCCCCAGCATTTT

J: TRBJ2-1
D: TRBD2
size: .
V: TRBV24-1
CDR3: CATSDSGLAVYNEQFF
DNA: TGTGCCACCAGTGACTCGGGACTAGCGGTCTACAATGAGCAGTTCTTC

J: TRBJ1-2
D: .
size: few
V: TRBV6-5
CDR3: CASSSRQGYTF
DNA: TGTGCCAGCAGTTCCCGACAGGGCTACACCTTC

J: TRBJ2-1
D: .
size: few
V: TRBV6-5
CDR3: CASSREFSYNEQFF
DNA: TGTGCCAGCAGCCGGGAGTTCTCCTACAATGAGCAGTTCTTC

J: TRBJ2-7
D: .
size: .
V: TRBV2
CDR3: CASMGSMSYEQYF
DNA: TGTGCCAGCATGGGGAGTATGTCCTACGAGCAGTACTTC

J: TRBJ1-2
D: TRBD1
size: .
V: TRBV7-2
CDR3: CASSLGSVLDRPNYGYTF
DNA: TGTGCCAGCAGCTTAGGATCCGTCTTGGACAGGCCGAACTATGGCTACACCTTC

J: TRBJ2-7
D: .
size: .
V: TRBV18
CDR3: CASSPPSLGGHEQYF
DNA: TGTGCCAGCTCACCACCGTCTCTCGGGGGTCACGAGCAGTACTTC

J: TRBJ2-7
D: .
size: .
V: TRBV27
CDR3: CASSLDRKRTSSYEQYF
DNA: TGTGCCAGCAGTTTAGATCGGAAGCGGACGAGCTCCTACGAGCAGTACTTC

J: TRBJ2-7
D: TRBD2
size: few
V: TRBV27
CDR3: CASSSSSGFSYEQYF
DNA: TGTGCCAGCAGTTCTTCTAGCGGGTTCTCCTACGAGCAGTACTTC

J: TRBJ1-2
D: .
size: .
V: TRBV10-2
CDR3: CASSESLGGANYGYTF
DNA: TGCGCCAGCAGTGAGTCGTTAGGGGGAGCTAACTATGGCTACACCTTC

J: TRBJ2-3
D: TRBD2
size: .
V: TRBV20-1
CDR3: CSAGKRLAGGTDTQYF
DNA: TGCAGTGCAGGCAAGAGACTAGCGGGTGGCACAGATACGCAGTATTTT

J: TRBJ2-5
D: .
size: once
V: TRBV20-1
CDR3: CSASRPVEGYQETQYF
DNA: TGCAGTGCTAGCCGCCCGGTAGAAGGGTACCAAGAGACCCAGTACTTC

J: TRBJ1-1
D: .
size: .
V: TRBV7-2
CDR3: CASSFDVVNTEAFF
DNA: TGTGCCAGTAGCTTTGATGTCGTGAACACTGAAGCTTTCTTT

J: TRBJ2-1
D: .
size: .
V: TRBV10-3
CDR3: CAISESGGASGSYNEQFF
DNA: TGTGCCATCAGTGAGTCCGGTGGTGCGTCGGGTTCCTACAATGAGCAGTTCTTC

J: TRBJ2-5
D: TRBD2
size: .
V: TRBV20-1
CDR3: CSAIAGGRETQYF
DNA: TGCAGTGCTATAGCGGGAGGGCGGGAGACCCAGTACTTC

J: TRBJ2-3
D: .
size: .
V: TRBV5-5
CDR3: CASSLGINRVRGDTQYF
DNA: TGTGCCAGCAGCTTGGGAATAAACAGGGTTCGCGGGGATACGCAGTATTTT

J: TRBJ2-1
D: TRBD2
size: few
V: TRBV5-5
CDR3: CASSLFSGRANEQFF
DNA: TGTGCCAGCAGCTTGTTTAGCGGGAGGGCCAATGAGCAGTTCTTC

J: TRBJ1-2
D: .
size: .
V: TRBV5-1
CDR3: CASSLGGFGYTF
DNA: TGCGCCAGCAGCTTGGGTGGGTTTGGCTACACCTTC

J: TRBJ2-5
D: .
size: once
V: TRBV4-2
CDR3: CASSQLPGSLETQYF
DNA: TGTGCCAGCAGCCAACTCCCGGGGTCCCTGGAGACCCAGTACTTC

J: TRBJ2-7
D: TRBD1
size: .
V: TRBV27
CDR3: CASSPTGTTYEQYF
DNA: TGTGCCAGCAGCCCGACAGGGACGACCTACGAGCAGTACTTC

J: TRBJ2-5
D: TRBD2
size: .
V: TRBV5-1
CDR3: CASSLEGTSGSDQETQYF
DNA: TGCGCCAGCAGCTTGGAAGGGACTAGCGGGAGTGACCAAGAGACCCAGTACTTC

J: TRBJ2-1
D: .
size: .
V: TRBV29-1
CDR3: CSVGEKDNEQFF
DNA: TGCAGCGTTGGGGAGAAAGACAATGAGCAGTTCTTC

J: TRBJ2-1
D: TRBD2
size: few
V: TRBV29-1
CDR3: CSVTAGGRVGFF
DNA: TGCAGCGTTACAGCGGGAGGACGCGTCGGGTTCTTC

J: TRBJ1-4
D: .
size: few
V: TRBV28
CDR3: CATLTDPTSEKLFF
DNA: TGTGCCACCCTGACAGATCCTACGTCTGAAAAACTGTTTTTT